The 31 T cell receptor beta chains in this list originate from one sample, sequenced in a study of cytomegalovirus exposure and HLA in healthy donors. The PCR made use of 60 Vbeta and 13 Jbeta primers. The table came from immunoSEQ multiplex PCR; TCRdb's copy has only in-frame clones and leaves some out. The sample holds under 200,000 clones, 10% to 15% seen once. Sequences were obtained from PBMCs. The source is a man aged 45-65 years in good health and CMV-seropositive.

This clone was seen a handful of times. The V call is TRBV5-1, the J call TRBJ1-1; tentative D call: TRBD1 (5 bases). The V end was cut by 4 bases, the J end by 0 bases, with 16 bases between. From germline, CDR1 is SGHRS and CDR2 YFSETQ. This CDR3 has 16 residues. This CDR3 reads CASSPDGGRVNTEAFF. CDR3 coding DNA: TGCGCCAGCAGCCCTGACGGGGGGAGGGTGAACACTGAAGCTTTCTTT.

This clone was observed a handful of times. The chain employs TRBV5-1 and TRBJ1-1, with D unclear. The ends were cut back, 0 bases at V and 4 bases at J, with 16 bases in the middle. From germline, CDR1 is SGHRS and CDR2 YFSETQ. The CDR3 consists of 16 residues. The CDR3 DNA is TGCGCCAGCAGCTTGGCCTCAGGCGATTTGACCACTGAAGCTTTCTTT. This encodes CASSLASGDLTTEAFF.

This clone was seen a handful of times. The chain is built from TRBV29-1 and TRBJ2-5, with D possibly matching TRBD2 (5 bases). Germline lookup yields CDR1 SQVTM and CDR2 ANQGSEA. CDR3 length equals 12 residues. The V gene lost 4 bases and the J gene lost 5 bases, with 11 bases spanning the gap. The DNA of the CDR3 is TGCAGCGTTGTGGTGGGGAGCGAGACCCAGTACTTC. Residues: CSVVVGSETQYF.

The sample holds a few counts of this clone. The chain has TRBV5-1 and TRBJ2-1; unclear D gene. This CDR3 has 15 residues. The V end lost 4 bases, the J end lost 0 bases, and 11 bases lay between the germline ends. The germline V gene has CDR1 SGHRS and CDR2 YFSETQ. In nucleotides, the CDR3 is TGCGCCAGCAGCACCGCTGGTAGCTCCTACAATGAGCAGTTCTTC. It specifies CASSTAGSSYNEQFF.

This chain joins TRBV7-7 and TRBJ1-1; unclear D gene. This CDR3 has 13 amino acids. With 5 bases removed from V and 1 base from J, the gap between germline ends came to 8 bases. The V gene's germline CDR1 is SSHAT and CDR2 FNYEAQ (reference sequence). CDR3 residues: CASSLSGNTEAFF. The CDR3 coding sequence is TGTGCCAGCAGCCTCTCCGGGAACACTGAAGCTTTCTTT.

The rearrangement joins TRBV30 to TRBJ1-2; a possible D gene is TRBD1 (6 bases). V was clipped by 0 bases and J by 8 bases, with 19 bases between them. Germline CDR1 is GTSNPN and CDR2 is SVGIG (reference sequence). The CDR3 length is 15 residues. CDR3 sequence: CAWSVVRGAGGGYTF. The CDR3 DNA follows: TGTGCCTGGAGTGTAGTCCGGGGGGCGGGTGGGGGCTACACCTTC.

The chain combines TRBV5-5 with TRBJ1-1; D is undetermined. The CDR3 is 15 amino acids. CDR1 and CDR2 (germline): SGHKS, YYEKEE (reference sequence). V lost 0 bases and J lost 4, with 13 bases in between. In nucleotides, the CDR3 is TGTGCCAGCAGCTTGGAGGTACGGGGAGTCACTGAAGCTTTCTTT. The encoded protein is CASSLEVRGVTEAFF.

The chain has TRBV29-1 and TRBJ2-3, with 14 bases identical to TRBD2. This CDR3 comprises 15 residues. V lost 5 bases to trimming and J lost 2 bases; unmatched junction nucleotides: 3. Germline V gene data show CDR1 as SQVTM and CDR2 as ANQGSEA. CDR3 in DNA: TGCAGCGTTAGGACTAGCGGGGGGTACACAGATACGCAGTATTTT. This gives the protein CSVRTSGGYTDTQYF.

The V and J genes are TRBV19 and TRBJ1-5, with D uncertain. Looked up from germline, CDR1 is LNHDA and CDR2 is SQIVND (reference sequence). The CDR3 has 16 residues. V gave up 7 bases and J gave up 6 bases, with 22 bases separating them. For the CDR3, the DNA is TGTGCCAGTACCCCACGGAGGGCTAGGGAAGGTCAGCCCCAGCATTTT. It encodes CASTPRRAREGQPQHF.

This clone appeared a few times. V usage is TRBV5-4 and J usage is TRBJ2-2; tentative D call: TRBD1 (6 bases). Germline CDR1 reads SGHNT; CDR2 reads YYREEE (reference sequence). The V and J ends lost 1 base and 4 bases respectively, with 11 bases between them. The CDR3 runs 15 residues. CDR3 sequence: CASSLIGTSTGELFF. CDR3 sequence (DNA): TGTGCCAGCAGCTTGATCGGGACATCCACCGGGGAGCTGTTTTTT.

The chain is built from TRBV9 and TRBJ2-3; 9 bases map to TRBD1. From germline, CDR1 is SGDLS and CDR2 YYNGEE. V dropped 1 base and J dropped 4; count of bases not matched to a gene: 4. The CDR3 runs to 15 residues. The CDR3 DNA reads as TGTGCCAGCAGCGTAACCGGGGACAGGGCAGATACGCAGTATTTT. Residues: CASSVTGDRADTQYF.

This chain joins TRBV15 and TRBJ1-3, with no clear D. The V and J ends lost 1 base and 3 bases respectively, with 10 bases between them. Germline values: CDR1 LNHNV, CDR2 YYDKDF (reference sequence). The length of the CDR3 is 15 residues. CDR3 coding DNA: TGTGCCACCAGCAGAGTGGGCAGAAATGGAAACACCATATATTTT. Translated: CATSRVGRNGNTIYF.

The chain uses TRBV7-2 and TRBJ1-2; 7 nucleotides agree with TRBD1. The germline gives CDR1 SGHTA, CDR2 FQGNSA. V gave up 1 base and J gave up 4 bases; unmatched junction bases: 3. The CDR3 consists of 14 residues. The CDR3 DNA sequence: TGTGCCAGCAGCTTAGTAGGGGGCTCCTATGGCTACACCTTC. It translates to CASSLVGGSYGYTF.

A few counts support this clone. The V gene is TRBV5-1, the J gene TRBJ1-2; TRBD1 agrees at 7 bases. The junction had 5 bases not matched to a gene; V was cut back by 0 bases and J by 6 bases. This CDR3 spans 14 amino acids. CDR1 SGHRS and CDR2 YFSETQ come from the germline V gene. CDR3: CASSLEAGGNGYTF. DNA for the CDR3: TGCGCCAGCAGCTTGGAAGCAGGGGGAAATGGCTACACCTTC.

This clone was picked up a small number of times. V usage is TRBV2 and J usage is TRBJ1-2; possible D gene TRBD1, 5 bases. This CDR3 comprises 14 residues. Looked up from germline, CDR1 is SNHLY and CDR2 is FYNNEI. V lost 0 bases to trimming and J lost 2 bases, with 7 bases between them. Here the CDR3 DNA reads TGTGCCAGCAGTGAAGCTAGGGGCAACTATGGCTACACCTTC. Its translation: CASSEARGNYGYTF.

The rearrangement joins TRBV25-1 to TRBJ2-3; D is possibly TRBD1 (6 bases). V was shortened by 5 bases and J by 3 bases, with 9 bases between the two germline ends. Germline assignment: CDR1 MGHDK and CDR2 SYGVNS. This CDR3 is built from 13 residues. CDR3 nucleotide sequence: TGTGCCAGCAGTACACAGGGTACAGATACGCAGTATTTT. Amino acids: CASSTQGTDTQYF.

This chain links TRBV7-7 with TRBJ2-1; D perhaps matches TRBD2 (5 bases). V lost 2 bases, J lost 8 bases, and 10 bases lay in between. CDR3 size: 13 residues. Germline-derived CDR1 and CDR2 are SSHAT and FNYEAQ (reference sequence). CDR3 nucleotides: TGTGCCAGCAGCTTAAGTGCCGGGGATGAGCAGTTCTTC. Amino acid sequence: CASSLSAGDEQFF.

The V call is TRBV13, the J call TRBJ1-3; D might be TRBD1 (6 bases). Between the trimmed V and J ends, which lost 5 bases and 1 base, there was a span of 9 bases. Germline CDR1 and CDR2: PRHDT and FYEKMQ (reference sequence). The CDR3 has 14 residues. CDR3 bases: TGTGCCAGCAGCCCAACAGGGTCTGGAAACACCATATATTTT. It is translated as CASSPTGSGNTIYF. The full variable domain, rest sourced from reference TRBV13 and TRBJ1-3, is AAGVIQSPRHLIKEKRETATLKCYPIPRHDTVYWYQQGPGQDPQFLISFYEKMQSDKGSIPDRFSAQQFSDYHSELNMSSLELGDSALYFCASSPTGSGNTIYFGEGSWLTVV.

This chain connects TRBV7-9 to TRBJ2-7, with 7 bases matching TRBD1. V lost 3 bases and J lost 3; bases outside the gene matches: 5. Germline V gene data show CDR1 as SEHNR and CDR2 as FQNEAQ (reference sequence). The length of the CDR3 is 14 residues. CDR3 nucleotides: TGTGCCAGCAGCTTCCTGGACAGGTACTACGAGCAGTACTTC. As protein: CASSFLDRYYEQYF.

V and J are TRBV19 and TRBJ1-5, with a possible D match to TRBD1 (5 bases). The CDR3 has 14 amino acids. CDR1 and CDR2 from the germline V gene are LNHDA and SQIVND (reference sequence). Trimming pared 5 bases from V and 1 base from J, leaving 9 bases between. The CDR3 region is CASSPQGSNQPQHF. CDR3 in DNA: TGTGCCAGTAGTCCCCAGGGCAGCAATCAGCCCCAGCATTTT.

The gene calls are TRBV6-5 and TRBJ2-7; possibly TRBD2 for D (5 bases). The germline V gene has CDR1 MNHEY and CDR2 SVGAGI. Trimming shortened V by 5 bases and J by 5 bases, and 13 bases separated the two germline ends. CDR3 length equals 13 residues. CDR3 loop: CASSGGLWDEQYF. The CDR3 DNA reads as TGTGCCAGCAGTGGAGGCCTTTGGGACGAGCAGTACTTC.

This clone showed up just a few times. The CDR3 nucleotides are TGTGCCAGCAGCGACAGGGTTTATCCTGAAGCTTTCTTT. As protein: CASSDRVYPEAFF. The rearrangement links TRBV7-9 to TRBJ1-1; 7 bases fit TRBD1. CDR1 and CDR2 (germline): SEHNR, FQNEAQ (reference sequence). CDR3 size: 13 residues. The V gene end was trimmed by 5 bases and the J gene end by 6 bases; junction bases not matched to a gene: 6.

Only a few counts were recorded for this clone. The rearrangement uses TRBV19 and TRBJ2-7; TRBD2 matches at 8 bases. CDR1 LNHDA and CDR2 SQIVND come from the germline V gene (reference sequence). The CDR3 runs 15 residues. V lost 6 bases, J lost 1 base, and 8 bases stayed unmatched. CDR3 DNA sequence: TGTGCCAGTAGCCACCCGGGGGGGACGTCCTACGAGCAGTACTTC. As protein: CASSHPGGTSYEQYF.

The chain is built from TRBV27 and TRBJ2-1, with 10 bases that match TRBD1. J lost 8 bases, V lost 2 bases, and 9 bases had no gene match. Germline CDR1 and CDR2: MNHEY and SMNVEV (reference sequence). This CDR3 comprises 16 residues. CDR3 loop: CASSLDRGHIPDEQFF. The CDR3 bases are TGTGCCAGCAGTTTAGACAGGGGGCATATCCCCGATGAGCAGTTCTTC.

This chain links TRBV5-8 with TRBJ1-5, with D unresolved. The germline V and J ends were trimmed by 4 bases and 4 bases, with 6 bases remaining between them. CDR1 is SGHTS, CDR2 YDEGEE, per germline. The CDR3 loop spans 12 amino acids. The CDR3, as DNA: TGTGCCAGCAGCCATACAAATCAGCCCCAGCATTTT. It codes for CASSHTNQPQHF.

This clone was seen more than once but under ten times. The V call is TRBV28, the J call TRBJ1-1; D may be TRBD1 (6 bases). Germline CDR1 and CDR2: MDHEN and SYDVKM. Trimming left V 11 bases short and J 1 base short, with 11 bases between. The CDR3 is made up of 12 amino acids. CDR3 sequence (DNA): TGTGCCGCAGGGGTTTGGAACACTGAAGCTTTCTTT. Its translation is CAAGVWNTEAFF. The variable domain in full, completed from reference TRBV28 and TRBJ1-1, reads DVKVTQSSRYLVKRTGEKVFLECVQDMDHENMFWYRQDPGLGLRLIYFSYDVKMKEKGDIPEGYSVSREKKERFSLILESASTNQTSMYLCAAGVWNTEAFFGQGTRLTVV.

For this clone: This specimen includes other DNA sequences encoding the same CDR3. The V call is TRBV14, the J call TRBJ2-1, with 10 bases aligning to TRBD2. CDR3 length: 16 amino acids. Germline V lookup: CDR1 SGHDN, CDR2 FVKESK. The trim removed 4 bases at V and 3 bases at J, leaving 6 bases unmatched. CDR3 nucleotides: TGTGCCAGCAGCCCCTTACTAGCGGGGAGCTACAATGAGCAGTTCTTC. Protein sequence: CASSPLLAGSYNEQFF.

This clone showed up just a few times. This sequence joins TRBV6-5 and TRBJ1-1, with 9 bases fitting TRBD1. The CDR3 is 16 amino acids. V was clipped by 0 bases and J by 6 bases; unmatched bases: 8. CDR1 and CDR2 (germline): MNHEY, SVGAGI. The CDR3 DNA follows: TGTGCCAGCAGTTACTCCTCGACAGGGGGAACCGCTGAAGCTTTCTTT. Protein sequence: CASSYSSTGGTAEAFF.

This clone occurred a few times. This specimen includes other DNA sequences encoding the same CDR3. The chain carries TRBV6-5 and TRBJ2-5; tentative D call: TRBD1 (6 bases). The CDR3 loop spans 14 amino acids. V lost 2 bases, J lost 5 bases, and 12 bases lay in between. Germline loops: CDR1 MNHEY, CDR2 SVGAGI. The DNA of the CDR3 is TGTGCCAGCAGTTACCTCGCAGGGGTCGAGACCCAGTACTTC. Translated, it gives CASSYLAGVETQYF.

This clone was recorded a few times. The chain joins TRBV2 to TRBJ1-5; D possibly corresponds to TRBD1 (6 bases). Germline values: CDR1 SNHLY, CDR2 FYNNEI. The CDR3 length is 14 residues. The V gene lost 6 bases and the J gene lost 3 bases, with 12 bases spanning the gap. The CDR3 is CASSPDRFNQPQHF. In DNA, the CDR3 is TGTGCCAGCAGCCCTGACAGGTTCAATCAGCCCCAGCATTTT.

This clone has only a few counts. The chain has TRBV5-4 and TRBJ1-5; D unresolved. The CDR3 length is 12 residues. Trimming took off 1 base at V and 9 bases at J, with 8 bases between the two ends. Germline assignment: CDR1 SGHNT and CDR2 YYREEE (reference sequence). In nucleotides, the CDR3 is TGTGCCAGCAGCTTGTTCACGGGGCCCCAGCATTTT. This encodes CASSLFTGPQHF.